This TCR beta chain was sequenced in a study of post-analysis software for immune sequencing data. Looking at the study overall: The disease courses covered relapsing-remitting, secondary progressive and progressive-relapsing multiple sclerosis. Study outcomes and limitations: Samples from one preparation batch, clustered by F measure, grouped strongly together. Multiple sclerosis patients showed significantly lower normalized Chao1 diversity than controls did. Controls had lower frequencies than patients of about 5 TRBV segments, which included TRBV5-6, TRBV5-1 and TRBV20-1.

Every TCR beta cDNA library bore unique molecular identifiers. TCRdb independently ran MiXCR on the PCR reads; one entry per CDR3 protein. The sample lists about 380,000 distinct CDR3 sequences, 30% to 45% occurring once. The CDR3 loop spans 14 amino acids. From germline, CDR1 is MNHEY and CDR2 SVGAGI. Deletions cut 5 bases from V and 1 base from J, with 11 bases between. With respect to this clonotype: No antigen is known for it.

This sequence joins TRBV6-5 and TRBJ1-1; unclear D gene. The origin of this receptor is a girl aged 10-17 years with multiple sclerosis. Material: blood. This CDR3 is CASSPGIPNTEAFF. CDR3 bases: TGTGCCAGCAGTCCGGGGATCCCGAACACTGAAGCTTTCTTT.